This TCR beta chain stems from a study of identical twins. Study results and caveats: Excess sharing between twins was weaker in beta out-of-frame sequences. Conclusions were drawn cross-sectionally by statistical analysis, without following the same donors.

In the case of this clonotype: The antigen remains unidentified.

TCRdb used MiXCR to reprocess the 5' RACE reads, holding one entry per CDR3 protein. The data show 500,000 or so distinct CDR3 sequences, more than 13% seen once. The germline V gene encodes CDR1 GTSNPN and CDR2 SVGIG (reference sequence). The CDR3 length is 13 residues. V was clipped by 4 bases and J by 1 base, with 9 bases between them. These data were also filed under a second study, of yellow fever vaccine responses in identical twins.

The sequence was collected from a woman younger than 30 in good health. Sequenced input: CD4+ T cells sorted from blood. The chain employs TRBV30 and TRBJ2-3; D remains ambiguous. Written as DNA, the CDR3 is TGTGCCTGGACCACCAAGGGCACAGATACGCAGTATTTT. Protein product: CAWTTKGTDTQYF.